This T cell receptor (beta chain) is from a study of technical replicates of blood from several donors. CDR3 length: 15 residues. CDR1 SGHTS and CDR2 YDEGEE come from the germline V gene. Between the trimmed V and J ends, which lost 4 bases and 8 bases, there was a span of 19 bases. Clones were read by immunoSEQ multiplex PCR, and TCRdb kept only the in-frame ones, dropping some. This table holds approximately 73,000 clones, about nine tenths found once. The TCR sequence derives from a human donor in good health. This chain links TRBV5-8 with TRBJ1-5, with D hard to call. The material sequenced was T cells isolated from PBMCs. This CDR3 is CASSPPLDWKKPQHF. The CDR3 region has the DNA TGTGCCAGCAGCCCCCCGCTAGACTGGAAAAAGCCCCAGCATTTT.